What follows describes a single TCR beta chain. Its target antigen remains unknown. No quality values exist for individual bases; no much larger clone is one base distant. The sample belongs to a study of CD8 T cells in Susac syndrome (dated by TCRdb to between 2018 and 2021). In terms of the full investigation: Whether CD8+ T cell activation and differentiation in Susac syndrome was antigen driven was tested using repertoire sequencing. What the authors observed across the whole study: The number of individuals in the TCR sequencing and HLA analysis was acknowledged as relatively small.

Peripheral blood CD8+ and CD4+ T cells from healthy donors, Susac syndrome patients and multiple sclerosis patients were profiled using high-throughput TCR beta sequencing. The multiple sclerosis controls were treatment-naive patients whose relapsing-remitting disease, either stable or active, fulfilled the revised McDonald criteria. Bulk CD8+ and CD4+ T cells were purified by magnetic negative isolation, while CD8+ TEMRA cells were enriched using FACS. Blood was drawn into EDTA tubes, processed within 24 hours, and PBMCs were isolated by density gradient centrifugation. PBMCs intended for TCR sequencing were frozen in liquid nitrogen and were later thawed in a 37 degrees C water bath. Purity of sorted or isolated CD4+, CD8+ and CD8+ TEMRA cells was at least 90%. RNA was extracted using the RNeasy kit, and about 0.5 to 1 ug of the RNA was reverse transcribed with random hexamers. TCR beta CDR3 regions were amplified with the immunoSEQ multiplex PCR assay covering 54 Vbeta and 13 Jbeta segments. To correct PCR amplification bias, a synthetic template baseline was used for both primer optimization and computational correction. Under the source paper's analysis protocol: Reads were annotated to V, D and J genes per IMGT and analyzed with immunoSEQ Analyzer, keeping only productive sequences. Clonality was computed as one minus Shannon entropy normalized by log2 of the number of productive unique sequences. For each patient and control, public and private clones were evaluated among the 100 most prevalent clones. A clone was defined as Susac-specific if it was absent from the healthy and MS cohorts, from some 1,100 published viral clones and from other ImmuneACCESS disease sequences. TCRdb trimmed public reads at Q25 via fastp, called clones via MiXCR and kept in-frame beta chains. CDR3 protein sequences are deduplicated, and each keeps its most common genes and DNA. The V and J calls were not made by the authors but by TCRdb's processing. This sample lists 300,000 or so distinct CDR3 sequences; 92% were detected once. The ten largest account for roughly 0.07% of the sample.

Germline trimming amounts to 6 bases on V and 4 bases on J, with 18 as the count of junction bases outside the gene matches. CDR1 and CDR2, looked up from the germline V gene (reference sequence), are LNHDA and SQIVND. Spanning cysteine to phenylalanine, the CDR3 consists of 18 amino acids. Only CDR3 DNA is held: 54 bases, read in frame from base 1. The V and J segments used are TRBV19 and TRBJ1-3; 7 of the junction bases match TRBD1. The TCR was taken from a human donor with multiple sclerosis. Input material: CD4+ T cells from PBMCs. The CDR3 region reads CASRFRVGQDPSGNTIYF. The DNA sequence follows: TGTGCCAGTAGATTCAGAGTCGGACAGGATCCCTCAGGAAACACCATATATTTT.